A single sample gave rise to the 8 T cell receptor beta chains below, sequenced in a study of CD8+ T cells in alopecia areata. Treatment noted: oral pan-JAK inhibitor, 5-10 mg twice daily. cDNA reverse transcribed from extracted RNA served as the sequencing template. The table came from immunoSEQ multiplex PCR; TCRdb's copy has only in-frame clones and leaves some out. This sample has fewer than 150,000 clones; 58% occur once, and the top ten carry approximately 31%. The sample was CD8+ T cells sorted from blood, taken at week 4, from a patient treated with tofacitinib. All receptors derive from a human donor with alopecia areata.

The chain uses TRBV14 and TRBJ2-7; 7 bases are shared with TRBD2. The CDR3 extends over 14 amino acids. Trimming took 6 bases from V and 0 from J; bases not matched to a gene: 5. Looked up from germline, CDR1 is SGHDN and CDR2 is FVKESK. The CDR3 is CASRSSGASYEQYF. The DNA of the CDR3 is TGTGCCAGCAGATCAAGCGGGGCCTCCTACGAGCAGTACTTC.

This chain's CDR3 is CASSPHPAGVPEQFF. Written as DNA, the CDR3 is TGCGCCAGCAGCCCCCATCCTGCCGGGGTTCCTGAGCAGTTCTTC. The chain employs TRBV4-3 and TRBJ2-1; possibly TRBD2 for D (5 bases). Germline CDR1 and CDR2: LGHNA and YSLEER. The CDR3 totals 15 residues. Trimming removed 4 bases from V and 9 bases from J, with 19 bases in between.

The chain carries TRBV25-1 and TRBJ2-5; no definite D call. This CDR3 has 14 residues. V was clipped by 3 bases and J by 5 bases, with 13 bases between them. Germline CDR1 reads MGHDK; CDR2 reads SYGVNS. CDR3 sequence (DNA): TGTGCCAGCAGTGAGCTATCGGCGGACGAGACCCAGTACTTC. This translates into CASSELSADETQYF.

The V call is TRBV29-1, the J call TRBJ1-2; no clear D gene. CDR1 and CDR2 (germline): SQVTM, ANQGSEA. The CDR3 has 13 residues. The V gene lost 2 bases and the J gene lost 4 bases, with 11 bases spanning the gap. The CDR3 protein is CSVESGLGYGYTF. CDR3 nucleotides: TGCAGCGTTGAATCGGGGTTAGGCTATGGCTACACCTTC.

V is TRBV4-3 and J is TRBJ2-5; D is possibly TRBD2 (6 bases). The CDR3 loop spans 18 amino acids. V was pared by 0 bases and J by 0 bases, with 17 bases between. Germline CDR1 is LGHNA and CDR2 is YSLEER. CDR3 residues: CASSQDRNGGSYQETQYF. CDR3 coding DNA: TGCGCCAGCAGCCAAGATCGAAACGGGGGATCGTACCAAGAGACCCAGTACTTC.

In this sample, this clone turned up a few times. The chain combines TRBV29-1 with TRBJ2-7; 9 nucleotides align to TRBD1. CDR1 SQVTM and CDR2 ANQGSEA come from the germline V gene. The trim removed 6 bases at V and 7 bases at J, leaving 10 bases unmatched. The CDR3 runs to 13 residues. The DNA for the CDR3 is TGCAGCGTCACCGGGACAGGGTACCAAGAGCAGTACTTC. Its protein is CSVTGTGYQEQYF.

This clone occurred a few times. J is TRBJ1-5 and V is TRBV30; D is unclear. Germline-derived CDR1 and CDR2 are GTSNPN and SVGIG (reference sequence). Trimming removed 4 bases at V and 2 bases at J, with 9 bases between. This CDR3 is 13 amino acids long. The CDR3 protein is CAWKRVGNQPQHF. In DNA form, the CDR3 reads TGTGCCTGGAAGAGGGTCGGCAATCAGCCCCAGCATTTT.

CDR3 protein: CASSLQVYEQYF. The CDR3 DNA follows: TGTGCCAGCAGCTTACAGGTTTACGAGCAGTACTTC. The chain recombines TRBV6-5 with TRBJ2-7, with TRBD1 as a possible D gene (5 bases). V lost 6 bases, J lost 4 bases, and 10 bases lay in between. The CDR3 length is 12 residues. CDR1 is MNHEY and CDR2 is SVGAGI in the germline V gene.